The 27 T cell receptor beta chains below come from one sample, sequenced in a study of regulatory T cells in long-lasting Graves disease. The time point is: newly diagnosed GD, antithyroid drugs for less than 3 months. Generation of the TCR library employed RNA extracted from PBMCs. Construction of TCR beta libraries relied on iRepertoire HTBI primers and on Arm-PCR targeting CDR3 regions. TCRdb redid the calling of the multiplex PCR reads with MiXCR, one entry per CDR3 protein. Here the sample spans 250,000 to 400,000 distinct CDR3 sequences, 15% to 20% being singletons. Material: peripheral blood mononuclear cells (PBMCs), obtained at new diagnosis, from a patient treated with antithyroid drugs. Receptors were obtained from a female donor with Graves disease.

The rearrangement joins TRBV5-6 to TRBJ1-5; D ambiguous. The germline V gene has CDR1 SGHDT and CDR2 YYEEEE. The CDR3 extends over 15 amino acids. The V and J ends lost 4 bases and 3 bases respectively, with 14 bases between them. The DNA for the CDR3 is TGTGCCAGCAGCCGGGTCTCAAACGCCAATCAGCCCCAGCATTTT. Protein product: CASSRVSNANQPQHF.

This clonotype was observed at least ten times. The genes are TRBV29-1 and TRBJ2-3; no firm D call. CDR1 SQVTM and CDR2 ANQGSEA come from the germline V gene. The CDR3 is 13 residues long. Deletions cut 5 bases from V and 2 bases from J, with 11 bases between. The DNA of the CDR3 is TGCAGCGTTAAAAGGCGGCTCACAGATACGCAGTATTTT. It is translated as CSVKRRLTDTQYF.

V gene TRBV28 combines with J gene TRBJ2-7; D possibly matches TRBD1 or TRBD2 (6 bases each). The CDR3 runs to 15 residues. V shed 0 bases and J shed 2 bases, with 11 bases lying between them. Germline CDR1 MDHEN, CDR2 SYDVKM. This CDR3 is CASSLWRGATYEQYF. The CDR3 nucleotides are TGTGCCAGCAGTTTATGGAGGGGGGCTACCTACGAGCAGTACTTC.

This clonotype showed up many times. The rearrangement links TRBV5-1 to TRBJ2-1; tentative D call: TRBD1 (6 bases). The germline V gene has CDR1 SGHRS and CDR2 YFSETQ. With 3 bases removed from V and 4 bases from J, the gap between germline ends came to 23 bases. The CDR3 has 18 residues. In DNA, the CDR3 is TGCGCCAGCAGCTCGGGCGTAGATCTCGTCCAGGGGTACAATGAGCAGTTCTTC. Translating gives CASSSGVDLVQGYNEQFF.

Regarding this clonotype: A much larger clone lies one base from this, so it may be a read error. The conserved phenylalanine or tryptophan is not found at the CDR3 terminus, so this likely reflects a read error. The CDR3 loop reads CASSLLKNQIGGTGSYEQYI. For the CDR3, the DNA is TGTGCCAGCAGTTTACTGAAGAACCAGATAGGGGGGACAGGTTCCTACGAGCAGTACATC. This sequence joins TRBV27 and TRBJ2-7; 8 nucleotides agree with TRBD1. Losses at the gene ends were 2 bases for V and 1 base for J; bases not matched to a gene: 19. Per the germline V gene, CDR1 is MNHEY and CDR2 is SMNVEV (reference sequence). This CDR3 region has 20 residues.

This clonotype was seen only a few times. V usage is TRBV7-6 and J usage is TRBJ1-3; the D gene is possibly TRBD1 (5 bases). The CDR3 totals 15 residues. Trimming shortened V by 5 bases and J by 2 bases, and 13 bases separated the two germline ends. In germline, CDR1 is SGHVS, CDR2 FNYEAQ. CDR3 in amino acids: CASSARDGTGNTIYF. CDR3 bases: TGTGCCAGCAGCGCCCGGGACGGAACTGGAAACACCATATATTTT.

The CDR3 reads CSARETSGNTGELFF. CDR3 bases: TGCAGTGCTAGAGAAACTAGCGGGAACACCGGGGAGCTGTTTTTT. The gene calls are TRBV20-1 and TRBJ2-2; the match to TRBD2 covers 8 bases. With 0 bases clipped from V and 1 base from J, the junction kept 1 base outside the gene matches. Germline V gene data show CDR1 as DFQATT and CDR2 as SNEGSKA (reference sequence). This CDR3 has 15 residues.

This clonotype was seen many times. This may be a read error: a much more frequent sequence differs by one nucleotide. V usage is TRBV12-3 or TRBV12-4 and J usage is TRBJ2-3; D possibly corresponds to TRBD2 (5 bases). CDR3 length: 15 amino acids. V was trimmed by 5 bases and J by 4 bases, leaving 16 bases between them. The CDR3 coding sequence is TGTGCCAGCAGTAGGGAGACGAGAAGTGCAGATACGCAGTATTTT. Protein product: CASSRETRSADTQYF.

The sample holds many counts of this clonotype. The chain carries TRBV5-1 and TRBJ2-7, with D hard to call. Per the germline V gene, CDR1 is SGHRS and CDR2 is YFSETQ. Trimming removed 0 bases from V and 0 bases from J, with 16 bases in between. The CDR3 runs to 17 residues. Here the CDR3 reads CASSLDPPAATSYEQYF. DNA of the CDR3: TGCGCCAGCAGCTTGGACCCCCCCGCGGCGACCTCCTACGAGCAGTACTTC.

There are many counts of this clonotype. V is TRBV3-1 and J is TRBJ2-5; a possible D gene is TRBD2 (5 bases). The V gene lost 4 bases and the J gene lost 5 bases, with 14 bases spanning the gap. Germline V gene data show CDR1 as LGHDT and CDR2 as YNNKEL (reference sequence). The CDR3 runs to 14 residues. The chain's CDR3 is CASSLRVGVETQYF. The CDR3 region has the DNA TGTGCCAGCAGCCTGCGGGTTGGGGTGGAGACCCAGTACTTC.

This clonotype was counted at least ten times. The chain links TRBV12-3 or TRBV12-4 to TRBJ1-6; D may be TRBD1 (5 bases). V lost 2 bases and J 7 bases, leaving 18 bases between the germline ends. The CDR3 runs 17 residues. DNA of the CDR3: TGTGCCAGCAGTTTAACCCCCGGGGGGGTCAAAAATTCACCCCTCCACTTT. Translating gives CASSLTPGGVKNSPLHF.

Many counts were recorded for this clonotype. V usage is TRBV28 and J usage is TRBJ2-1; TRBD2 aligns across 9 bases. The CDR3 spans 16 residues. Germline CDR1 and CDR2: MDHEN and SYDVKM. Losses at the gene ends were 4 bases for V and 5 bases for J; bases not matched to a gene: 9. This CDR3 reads CASSSFLSGSNNEQFF. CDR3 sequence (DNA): TGTGCCAGCAGTTCCTTCCTTAGCGGGAGTAACAATGAGCAGTTCTTC.

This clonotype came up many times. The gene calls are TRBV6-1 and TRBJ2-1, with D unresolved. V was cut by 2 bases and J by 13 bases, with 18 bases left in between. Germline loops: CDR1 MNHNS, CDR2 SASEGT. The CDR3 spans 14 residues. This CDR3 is CASSESPSIRPQFF. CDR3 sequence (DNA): TGTGCCAGCAGTGAAAGCCCTTCCATCCGGCCTCAGTTCTTC.

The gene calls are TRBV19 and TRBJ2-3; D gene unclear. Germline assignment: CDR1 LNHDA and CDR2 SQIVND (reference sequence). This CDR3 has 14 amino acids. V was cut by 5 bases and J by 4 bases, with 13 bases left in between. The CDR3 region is CASSSPSTADTQYF. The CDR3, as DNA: TGTGCCAGTAGTTCCCCCTCGACCGCAGATACGCAGTATTTT.

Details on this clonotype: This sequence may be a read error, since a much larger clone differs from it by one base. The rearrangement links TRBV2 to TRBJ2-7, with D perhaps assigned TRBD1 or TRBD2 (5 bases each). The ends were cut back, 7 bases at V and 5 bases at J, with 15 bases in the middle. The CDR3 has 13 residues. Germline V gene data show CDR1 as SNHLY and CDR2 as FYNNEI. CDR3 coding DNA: TGTGCCAGCAACCGGGACGTTGGCCACGAGCAGTACTTC. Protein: CASNRDVGHEQYF. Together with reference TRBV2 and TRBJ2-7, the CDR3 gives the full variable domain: EPEVTQTPSHQVTQMGQEVILRCVPISNHLYFYWYRQILGQKVEFLVSFYNNEISEKSEIFDDQFSVERPDGSNFTLKIRSTKLEDSAMYFCASNRDVGHEQYFGPGTRLTVT.

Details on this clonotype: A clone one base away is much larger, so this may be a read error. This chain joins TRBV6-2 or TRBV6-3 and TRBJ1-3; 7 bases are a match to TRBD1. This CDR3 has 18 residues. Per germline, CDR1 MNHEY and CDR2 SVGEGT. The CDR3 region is CASGYSITGAILDGTIYF. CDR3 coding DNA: TGTGCCAGCGGTTACTCGATCACAGGGGCGATTCTGGACGGCACCATATATTTT.

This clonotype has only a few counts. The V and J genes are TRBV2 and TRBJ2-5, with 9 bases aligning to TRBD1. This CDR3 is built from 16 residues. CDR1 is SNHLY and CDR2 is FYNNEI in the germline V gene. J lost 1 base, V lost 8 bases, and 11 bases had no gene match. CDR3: CASSTVGTGTQETQYF. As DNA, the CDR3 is TGTGCCAGCTCGACGGTGGGGACAGGGACCCAAGAGACCCAGTACTTC.

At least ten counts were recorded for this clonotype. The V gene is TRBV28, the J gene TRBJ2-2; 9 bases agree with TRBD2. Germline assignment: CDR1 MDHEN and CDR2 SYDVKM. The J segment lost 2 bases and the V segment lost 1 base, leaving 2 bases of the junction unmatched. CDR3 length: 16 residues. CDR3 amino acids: CASSLFLAGNTGELFF. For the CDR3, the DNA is TGTGCCAGCAGTTTATTCCTAGCGGGAAACACCGGGGAGCTGTTTTTT.

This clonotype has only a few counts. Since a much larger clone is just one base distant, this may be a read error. The DNA for the CDR3 is TGTGCCAGCAGTTTGACTAGACCCCGGTCGAATGAGCAGTTCTTC. It yields the protein CASSLTRPRSNEQFF. The V call is TRBV12-3 or TRBV12-4, the J call TRBJ2-1; perhaps TRBD2 as D (6 bases). Trimming cost V 3 bases and J 7 bases, with 16 bases left between them. The CDR3 covers 15 residues.

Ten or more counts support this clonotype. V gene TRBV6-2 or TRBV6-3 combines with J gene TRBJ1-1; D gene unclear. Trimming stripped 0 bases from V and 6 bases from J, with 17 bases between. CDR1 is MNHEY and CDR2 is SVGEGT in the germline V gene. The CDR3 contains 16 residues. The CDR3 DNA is TGTGCCAGCAGTTACTCGTCTCTGGGTAGAGTGGCTGAAGCTTTCTTT. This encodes CASSYSSLGRVAEAFF.

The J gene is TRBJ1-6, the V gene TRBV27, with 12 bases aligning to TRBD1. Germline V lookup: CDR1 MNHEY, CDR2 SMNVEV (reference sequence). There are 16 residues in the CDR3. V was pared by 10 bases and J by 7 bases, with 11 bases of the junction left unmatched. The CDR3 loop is CATRGGTGGVNSPLHF. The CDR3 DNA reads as TGTGCCACCAGGGGAGGGACAGGGGGCGTGAATTCACCCCTCCACTTT.

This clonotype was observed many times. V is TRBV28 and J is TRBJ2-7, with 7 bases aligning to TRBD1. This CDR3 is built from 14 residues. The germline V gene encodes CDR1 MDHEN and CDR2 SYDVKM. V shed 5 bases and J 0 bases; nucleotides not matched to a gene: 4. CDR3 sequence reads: CASSLWDSSYEQYF. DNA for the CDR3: TGTGCCAGCAGTCTCTGGGACAGCTCCTACGAGCAGTACTTC.

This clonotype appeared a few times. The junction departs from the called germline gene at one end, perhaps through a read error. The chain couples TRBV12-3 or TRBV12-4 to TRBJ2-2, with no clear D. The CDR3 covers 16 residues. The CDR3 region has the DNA TGTGCCAGCAGCTTAGCCCAGGCCGGTGTGCCCGGGGAGCTGTTTTTT. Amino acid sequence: CASSLAQAGVPGELFF.

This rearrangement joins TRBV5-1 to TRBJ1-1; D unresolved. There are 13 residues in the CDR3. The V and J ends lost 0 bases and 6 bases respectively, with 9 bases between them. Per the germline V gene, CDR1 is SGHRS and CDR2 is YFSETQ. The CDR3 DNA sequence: TGCGCCAGCAGCTTGGAAGGCAGGTCTGAAGCTTTCTTT. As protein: CASSLEGRSEAFF.

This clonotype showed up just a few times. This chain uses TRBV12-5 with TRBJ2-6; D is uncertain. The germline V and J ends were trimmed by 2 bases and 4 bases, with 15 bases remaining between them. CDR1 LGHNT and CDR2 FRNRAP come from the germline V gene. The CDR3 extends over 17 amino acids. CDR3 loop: CASGLIVQSVGANVLTF. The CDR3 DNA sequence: TGTGCTAGTGGTTTGATTGTACAATCCGTCGGGGCCAACGTCCTGACTTTC.

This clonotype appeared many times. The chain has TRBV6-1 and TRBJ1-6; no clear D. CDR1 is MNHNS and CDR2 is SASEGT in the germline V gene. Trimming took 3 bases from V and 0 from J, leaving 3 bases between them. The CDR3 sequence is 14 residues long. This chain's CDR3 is CASSDNSYNSPLHF. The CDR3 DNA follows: TGTGCCAGCAGTGACAACTCCTATAATTCACCCCTCCACTTT.

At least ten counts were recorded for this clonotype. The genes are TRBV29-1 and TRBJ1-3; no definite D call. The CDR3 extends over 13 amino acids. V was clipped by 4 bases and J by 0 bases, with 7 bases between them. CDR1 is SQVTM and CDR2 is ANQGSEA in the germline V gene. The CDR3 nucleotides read TGCAGCGTTGCGGTCAACTCTGGAAACACCATATATTTT. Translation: CSVAVNSGNTIYF.